This TCR beta chain was retrieved from a study of T-cell memory formation after mild COVID-19. Whole-study context: For the most part, TCR clusters were specific to one donor.

There are many counts of this clonotype. Its antigen is not known. Study-level points and caveats: Researchers found some responding clones in pre-infection memory, a sign that cross-reactive memory joined.

With constant-segment primers, 5'RACE yielded cDNA libraries of TCR alpha and TCR beta that carried sample barcodes and UMIs. Each CDR3 protein is one row after TCRdb ran MiXCR on the 5' RACE reads. The sample lists over 95,000 distinct CDR3 sequences, about 24% occurring once. The sample taken for sequencing was PBMCs or a T cell subset sorted from them (not recorded which). This TCR derives from a man aged 18 to 30 who had mild COVID-19 (a few samples of this study predate the infection). Cell type and time point are not known.

Written as DNA, the CDR3 is TGTGCCAGCAGCCAAGATTCAGGGGGAAGTACAGATACGCAGTATTTT. Translation: CASSQDSGGSTDTQYF. The gene calls are TRBV14 and TRBJ2-3, with 7 bases matching TRBD1. The CDR3 has 16 residues. The V gene's germline CDR1 is SGHDN and CDR2 FVKESK. With 0 bases clipped from V and 3 bases from J, the junction kept 6 bases outside the gene matches. Looking up the rest from reference TRBV14 and TRBJ2-3 gives the full variable domain: EAGVTQFPSHSVIEKGQTVTLRCDPISGHDNLYWYRRVMGKEIKFLLHFVKESKQDESGMPNNRFLAERTGGTYSTLKVQPAELEDSGVYFCASSQDSGGSTDTQYFGPGTRLTVL.